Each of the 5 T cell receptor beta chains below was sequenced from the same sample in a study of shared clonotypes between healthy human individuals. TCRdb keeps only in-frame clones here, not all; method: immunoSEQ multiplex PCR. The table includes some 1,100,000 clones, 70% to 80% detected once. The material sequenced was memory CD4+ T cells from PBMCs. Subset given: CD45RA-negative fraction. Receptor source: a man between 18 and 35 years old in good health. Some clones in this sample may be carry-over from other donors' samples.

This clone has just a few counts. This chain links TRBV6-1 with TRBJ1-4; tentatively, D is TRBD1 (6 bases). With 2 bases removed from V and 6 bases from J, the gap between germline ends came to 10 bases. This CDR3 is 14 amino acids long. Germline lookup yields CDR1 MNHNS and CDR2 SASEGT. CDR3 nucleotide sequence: TGTGCCAGCAGTGAACCAGGGGATTATGAAAAACTGTTTTTT. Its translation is CASSEPGDYEKLFF.

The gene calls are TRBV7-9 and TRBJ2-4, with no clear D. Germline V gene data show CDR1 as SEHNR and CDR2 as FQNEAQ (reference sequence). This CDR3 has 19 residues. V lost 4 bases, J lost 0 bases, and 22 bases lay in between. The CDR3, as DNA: TGTGCCAGCAGCTCCTCTGAGAACCCAAATGACATAGCCAAAAACATTCAGTACTTC. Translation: CASSSSENPNDIAKNIQYF.

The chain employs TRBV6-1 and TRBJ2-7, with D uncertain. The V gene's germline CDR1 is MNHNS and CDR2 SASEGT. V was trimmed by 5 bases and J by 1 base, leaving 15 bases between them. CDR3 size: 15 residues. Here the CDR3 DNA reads TGTGCCAGCAGTCTTACCTCGACAAGATCCTACGAGCAGTACTTC. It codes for CASSLTSTRSYEQYF.

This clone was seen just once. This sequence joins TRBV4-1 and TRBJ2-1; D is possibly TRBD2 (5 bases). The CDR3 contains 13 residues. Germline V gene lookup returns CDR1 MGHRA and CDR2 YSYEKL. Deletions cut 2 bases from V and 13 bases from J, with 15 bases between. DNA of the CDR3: TGCGCCAGCAGCCAACTTATTATGGACTCTCAGTTCTTC. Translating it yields CASSQLIMDSQFF.

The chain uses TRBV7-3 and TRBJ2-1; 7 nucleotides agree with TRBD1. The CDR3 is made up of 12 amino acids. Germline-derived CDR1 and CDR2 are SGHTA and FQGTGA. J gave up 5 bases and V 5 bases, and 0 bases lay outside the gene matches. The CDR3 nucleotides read TGTGCCAGCAGCGACAGGGACAATGAGCAGTTCTTC. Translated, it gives CASSDRDNEQFF.